The rows below give T cell receptor beta chains drawn from one sample of a study of PD-1 blockade in classical Hodgkin lymphoma. The assay was immunoSEQ multiplex PCR, and TCRdb's table has in-frame clones only and misses some. The table records about 9,600 clones, 80% to 95% of them present only once. This specimen consisted of peripheral blood mononuclear cells (PBMCs), obtained at baseline. The origin of the receptors is a human donor with classical Hodgkin lymphoma. The conserved cysteine and the conserved F or W are not part of the CDR3 here.

v_gene: TRBV4-1; j_gene: TRBJ1-1; CDR3aa: ASSHLNERGRGNTEAF
v_gene: TRBV18; j_gene: TRBJ1-1; CDR3aa: ASSSKGTVNTEAF
v_gene: TRBV9; j_gene: TRBJ2-2; CDR3aa: ASSEQTGNTGELF
v_gene: TRBV7-2; j_gene: TRBJ1-2; CDR3aa: ASSLGSTGYT
v_gene: TRBV4-2; j_gene: TRBJ2-6; CDR3aa: ASSPDSGAGANVLT
v_gene: TRBV15; j_gene: TRBJ2-3; CDR3aa: ATSRDTTSGFTDTQY
v_gene: TRBV9; j_gene: TRBJ1-3; CDR3aa: ASSVGPGNTIY
v_gene: TRBV13; j_gene: TRBJ2-5; CDR3aa: ASSSLRETQY
v_gene: TRBV5-4; j_gene: TRBJ1-3; CDR3aa: ASSLSGIRNTIY
v_gene: TRBV30; j_gene: TRBJ2-1; CDR3aa: AWSVDSDPLAYNEQF
v_gene: TRBV5-1; j_gene: TRBJ2-7; CDR3aa: ASSTPYRDRGEQY
v_gene: TRBV11-2; j_gene: TRBJ2-7; CDR3aa: ASSLGPLAGGTYEQY
v_gene: TRBV4-1; j_gene: TRBJ1-1; CDR3aa: ASSFGVAYTEAF
v_gene: TRBV27; j_gene: TRBJ1-1; CDR3aa: ASSFYGQGTEAF
v_gene: TRBV5-1; j_gene: TRBJ2-5; CDR3aa: ASSLGGTSGRKETQY
v_gene: TRBV5-1; j_gene: TRBJ2-3; CDR3aa: ASIRSRGGRRRTDTQY
v_gene: TRBV2; j_gene: TRBJ2-2; CDR3aa: ASSEIGTGAGELF
v_gene: TRBV4-1; j_gene: TRBJ1-5; CDR3aa: ASSQVEVHQPQH
v_gene: TRBV6-5; j_gene: TRBJ1-3; CDR3aa: ASSYAQGARGNTIY
v_gene: TRBV7-2; j_gene: TRBJ2-6; CDR3aa: ASSLYSGANVLT
v_gene: TRBV5-1; j_gene: TRBJ2-2; CDR3aa: ASSTPGQGTTGELF
v_gene: TRBV11-3; j_gene: TRBJ2-5; CDR3aa: ASSGKGLGKTQY
v_gene: TRBV10-3; j_gene: TRBJ2-2; CDR3aa: AISAQGNTGELF
v_gene: TRBV9; j_gene: TRBJ2-7; CDR3aa: ASSVDGFFSYEQY
v_gene: TRBV19; j_gene: TRBJ2-7; CDR3aa: ASSAYRVSGVGNKNEQY
v_gene: TRBV5-1; j_gene: TRBJ2-6; CDR3aa: ASSLAASGANVLT
v_gene: TRBV27; j_gene: TRBJ2-1; CDR3aa: ASSLGTSGNEQF
v_gene: TRBV6-1; j_gene: TRBJ2-1; CDR3aa: ASSEVGTPLNEQF
v_gene: TRBV7-9; j_gene: TRBJ1-1; CDR3aa: ASSLTGANTEAF
v_gene: TRBV19; j_gene: TRBJ1-1; CDR3aa: ASSPGANTEAF
v_gene: TRBV18; j_gene: TRBJ2-7; CDR3aa: ASSRTGTYEQY
v_gene: TRBV27; j_gene: TRBJ2-1; CDR3aa: ASSLGVGINEQF
v_gene: TRBV19; j_gene: TRBJ1-1; CDR3aa: ASSTWGGLLSHMNTEAF
v_gene: TRBV7-2; j_gene: TRBJ1-1; CDR3aa: ASSLQPGMNTEAF
v_gene: TRBV29-1; j_gene: TRBJ1-2; CDR3aa: SVLGNYGYT
v_gene: TRBV28; j_gene: TRBJ2-5; CDR3aa: ASKKTGPQTETQY
v_gene: TRBV7-9; j_gene: TRBJ1-2; CDR3aa: ASSLVENPRYGYT
v_gene: TRBV6-6; j_gene: TRBJ2-3; CDR3aa: ASTRLAESTDTQY
v_gene: TRBV4-1; j_gene: TRBJ2-2; CDR3aa: ASSQDRRNTGELF
v_gene: TRBV19; j_gene: TRBJ1-4; CDR3aa: ASSVLRDRGSVATNEKLF
v_gene: TRBV5-1; j_gene: TRBJ2-7; CDR3aa: ASSLQPAGENEQY
v_gene: TRBV5-3; j_gene: TRBJ2-3; CDR3aa: ARSLSPTTSGGTDTQY
v_gene: TRBV9; j_gene: TRBJ2-1; CDR3aa: ASSAPSGNSYNEQF
v_gene: TRBV5-8; j_gene: TRBJ2-5; CDR3aa: ASSLVQQETQY
v_gene: TRBV29-1; j_gene: TRBJ2-7; CDR3aa: SVDPGDEYEQY
v_gene: TRBV4-1; j_gene: TRBJ2-5; CDR3aa: ASSHPGQWY
v_gene: TRBV6-1; j_gene: TRBJ1-2; CDR3aa: ASEGYT
v_gene: TRBV7-3; j_gene: TRBJ2-1; CDR3aa: ASSSGTSGKISRYNEQF
v_gene: TRBV6-5; j_gene: TRBJ2-7; CDR3aa: ASSTRTSGSYEQY
v_gene: TRBV9; j_gene: TRBJ1-3; CDR3aa: ASGDRVAGNTIY
v_gene: TRBV7-2; j_gene: TRBJ2-7; CDR3aa: ASSKQGGALNHEQY
v_gene: TRBV10-3; j_gene: TRBJ2-2; CDR3aa: ATSPHGTLTGELF
v_gene: TRBV19; j_gene: TRBJ1-5; CDR3aa: ASSIWAGNQPQH
v_gene: TRBV5-1; j_gene: TRBJ2-7; CDR3aa: ASSPMDSTYEQY
v_gene: TRBV6-5; j_gene: TRBJ1-3; CDR3aa: ASSFRGPEGGNTIY
v_gene: TRBV13; j_gene: TRBJ1-2; CDR3aa: ASSLLDDGYT